Each of the 24 T cell receptor beta chains below was sequenced from the same sample in a study of post-analysis software for immune sequencing data. General observations from the study: Elevated frequency relative to controls characterized several TRBV segments in patients, TRBV5-6, TRBV5-1 and TRBV20-1 among them.

Unique molecular identifiers tagged the TCR beta cDNA libraries. TCRdb recomputed calls from the PCR reads with MiXCR, one row per CDR3 protein. This sample has 750,000 to 950,000 distinct CDR3 sequences; around 50% occur once, and the top ten carry 4.6%. Their cognate antigens are unknown. Specimen: blood. Every receptor here comes from a girl under 18 with multiple sclerosis.

This clonotype was counted only a few times. The chain joins TRBV15 to TRBJ1-5; the match to TRBD1 covers 8 bases. The V gene's germline CDR1 is LNHNV and CDR2 YYDKDF (reference sequence). With V trimmed by 3 bases and J by 8 bases, 6 bases remained unmatched. The CDR3 is 14 amino acids. The CDR3 sequence is CATSSRTGMEPQHF. CDR3 in DNA: TGTGCCACCAGCAGCAGGACAGGGATGGAGCCCCAGCATTTT.

This clonotype was detected a few times. The V gene is TRBV20-1, the J gene TRBJ2-3; the D gene is possibly TRBD2 (6 bases). Trimming cost V 3 bases and J 0 bases, with 16 bases left between them. The CDR3 runs 16 residues. Germline V gives CDR1 DFQATT, CDR2 SNEGSKA (reference sequence). CDR3 sequence (DNA): TGCAGTGCTAGGATATGGGTAGCGGCTAGCACAGATACGCAGTATTTT. Its translation: CSARIWVAASTDTQYF.

This clonotype was seen many times. The genes are TRBV20-1 and TRBJ2-7, with D possibly being TRBD1 or TRBD2 (5 bases each). The germline V gene has CDR1 DFQATT and CDR2 SNEGSKA (reference sequence). The V end lost 3 bases, the J end lost 3 bases, and 15 bases lay between the germline ends. This CDR3 has 14 residues. The CDR3: CSASDRDGYYEQYF. For the CDR3, the DNA is TGCAGTGCTAGTGACCGGGACGGCTACTACGAGCAGTACTTC.

This clonotype was seen more than once but under ten times. This rearrangement joins TRBV7-9 to TRBJ2-7, with D perhaps TRBD1 or TRBD2 (5 bases each). Germline V gene lookup returns CDR1 SEHNR and CDR2 FQNEAQ (reference sequence). Trimming left V 6 bases short and J 2 bases short, with 11 bases between. This CDR3 is 13 amino acids long. The CDR3 loop is CASRPEGTYEQYF. The DNA of the CDR3 is TGTGCCAGCAGGCCTGAGGGGACCTACGAGCAGTACTTC.

The CDR3 coding sequence is TGTGCCAGCAGCCCTCAGATTCGGACAGAGGAGACCCAGTACTTC. It is translated as CASSPQIRTEETQYF. The chain is built from TRBV7-9 and TRBJ2-5; TRBD1 is a possible D gene (6 bases). V dropped 5 bases and J dropped 5 bases, with 18 bases sitting between them. The germline CDR1 and CDR2 sequences are SEHNR and FQNEAQ (reference sequence). This CDR3 is built from 15 residues. Variable domain in full (rest from reference TRBV7-9 and TRBJ2-5): DTGVSQNPRHKITKRGQNVTFRCDPISEHNRLYWYRQTLGQGPEFLTYFQNEAQLEKSRLLSDRFSAERPKGSFSTLEIQRTEQGDSAMYLCASSPQIRTEETQYFGPGTRLLVL.

This clonotype appeared many times. CDR3 bases: TGTGCCAGCAGTGAAGGTTCCAGTTACGAGCAGTACTTC. Protein: CASSEGSSYEQYF. This chain uses TRBV6-1 with TRBJ2-7; no clear D gene. From germline, CDR1 is MNHNS and CDR2 SASEGT. The CDR3 extends over 13 amino acids. V dropped 1 base and J dropped 4 bases, with 8 bases sitting between them.

This clonotype was seen a handful of times. This chain links TRBV7-9 with TRBJ2-2, with D possibly matching TRBD1 (6 bases). The germline V gene encodes CDR1 SEHNR and CDR2 FQNEAQ (reference sequence). V shed 1 base and J shed 1 base, with 16 bases lying between them. This CDR3 comprises 18 residues. The CDR3 region is CASSLDPGQGLNTGELFF. The CDR3 nucleotides read TGTGCCAGCAGCTTAGACCCGGGGCAGGGGCTGAACACCGGGGAGCTGTTTTTT. The variable domain in full, completed from reference TRBV7-9 and TRBJ2-2, reads DTGVSQNPRHKITKRGQNVTFRCDPISEHNRLYWYRQTLGQGPEFLTYFQNEAQLEKSRLLSDRFSAERPKGSFSTLEIQRTEQGDSAMYLCASSLDPGQGLNTGELFFGEGSRLTVL.

This chain connects TRBV6-6 to TRBJ2-7, with D tentatively TRBD1 (6 bases). The germline V gene has CDR1 MNHNY and CDR2 SVGAGI (reference sequence). V gave up 2 bases and J gave up 3 bases, with 20 bases separating them. This CDR3 has 17 amino acids. CDR3 sequence reads: CASSYNMFGGDDYEQYF. For the CDR3, the DNA is TGTGCCAGCAGTTACAACATGTTTGGGGGCGACGACTACGAGCAGTACTTC.

The chain recombines TRBV29-1 with TRBJ1-1; TRBD1 agrees at 10 bases. Germline trimming cut 1 base from V and 1 base from J; bases unmatched to any gene: 6. This CDR3 region has 16 residues. Germline assignment: CDR1 SQVTM and CDR2 ANQGSEA. CDR3 nucleotides: TGCAGCGTTGAAGGCCTCCGGGACAGGGGGAACACTGAAGCTTTCTTT. Translation: CSVEGLRDRGNTEAFF.

The V gene is TRBV29-1, the J gene TRBJ2-1; 8 nucleotides align to TRBD2. Germline V gene data show CDR1 as SQVTM and CDR2 as ANQGSEA. V dropped 3 bases and J dropped 2; count of bases not matched to a gene: 9. This CDR3 region has 16 residues. The CDR3: CSVEGSSGTAYNEQFF. The CDR3, as DNA: TGCAGCGTTGAGGGGAGTAGCGGGACCGCCTACAATGAGCAGTTCTTC.

The chain joins TRBV2 to TRBJ2-7; TRBD2 matches 11 bases. With 11 bases clipped from V and 4 bases from J, the junction kept 10 bases outside the gene matches. The CDR3 covers 14 residues. Looked up from germline, CDR1 is SNHLY and CDR2 is FYNNEI. In nucleotides, the CDR3 is TGTGCCCTCCATAGCGGGAGGGGACCTTACGAGCAGTACTTC. Its translation is CALHSGRGPYEQYF.

This clonotype turned up a few times. This chain connects TRBV6-6 to TRBJ2-2; D possibly corresponds to TRBD2 (6 bases). V gave up 6 bases and J gave up 3 bases, with 14 bases separating them. The CDR3 contains 15 residues. The germline V gene has CDR1 MNHNY and CDR2 SVGAGI (reference sequence). For the CDR3, the DNA is TGTGCCAGCAGCGGGTTTAGCGGACACACCGGGGAGCTGTTTTTT. Its translation is CASSGFSGHTGELFF.

The table lists this clonotype with a count of one. The CDR3 reads CSASVLAGSYNEQYF. CDR3 in DNA: TGCAGTGCCAGCGTCCTAGCGGGGTCCTACAATGAGCAGTACTTC. The V call is TRBV20-1, the J call TRBJ2-5; 9 bases are a match to TRBD2. CDR1 is DFQATT and CDR2 is SNEGSKA in the germline V gene (reference sequence). This CDR3 has 15 residues. V shed 6 bases and J 11 bases; nucleotides not matched to a gene: 19.

The gene calls are TRBV3-1 and TRBJ2-3, with a tentative D call TRBD2 (5 bases). This CDR3 is built from 12 residues. CDR1 and CDR2 from the germline V gene are LGHDT and YNNKEL (reference sequence). V was trimmed by 6 bases and J by 1 base, leaving 5 bases between them. The CDR3 protein is CASRLGTDTQYF. In DNA form, the CDR3 reads TGTGCCAGCAGACTAGGCACAGATACGCAGTATTTT.

This chain links TRBV5-6 with TRBJ1-1; 7 bases map to TRBD1. The CDR3 totals 16 residues. V shed 4 bases and J 0 bases; nucleotides not matched to a gene: 9. The germline CDR1 and CDR2 sequences are SGHDT and YYEEEE. The CDR3 DNA follows: TGTGCCAGCAGCCCCGCCCCGCAGGGGGTGAACACTGAAGCTTTCTTT. This encodes CASSPAPQGVNTEAFF.

The J gene is TRBJ2-2, the V gene TRBV5-1; 11 nucleotides line up with TRBD2. CDR3 length equals 20 residues. V shed 1 base and J 3 bases; nucleotides not matched to a gene: 14. Germline loops: CDR1 SGHRS, CDR2 YFSETQ. Here the CDR3 reads CASSLTATRLAGGYTGELFF. The CDR3 region has the DNA TGCGCCAGCAGCTTGACCGCGACTCGGCTAGCGGGGGGATACACCGGGGAGCTGTTTTTT.

This clonotype was detected only a few times. The V and J genes are TRBV2 and TRBJ2-5; a weak D match, TRBD1 (6 bases). Judging by the DNA end, TRBJ2-7 fits better; the J call may be wrong. The V gene's germline CDR1 is SNHLY and CDR2 FYNNEI. CDR3 length: 13 amino acids. CDR3: CASRGYRVHEQYF. The CDR3 DNA reads TGTGCCAGCAGGGGATACAGGGTCCACGAGCAGTACTTC.

The genes are TRBV6-1 and TRBJ2-3, with TRBD2 matching over 8 bases. CDR1 is MNHNS, CDR2 SASEGT, per germline. The CDR3 sequence is 20 residues long. Losses at the gene ends were 6 bases for V and 1 base for J; bases not matched to a gene: 21. The CDR3 DNA sequence: TGTGCCAGCAGCCGTACTAGCGGCGGGGGTGGTAGTAGGCGCACAGATACGCAGTATTTT. Its protein is CASSRTSGGGGSRRTDTQYF.

The chain links TRBV10-3 to TRBJ2-4; D perhaps matches TRBD2 (6 bases). V was trimmed by 10 bases and J by 12 bases, leaving 16 bases between them. CDR3 length: 11 amino acids. Germline CDR1 ENHRY, CDR2 SYGVKD. The CDR3 loop is CASRDSDNQYF. CDR3 in DNA: TGTGCCAGCCGGGACTCTGACAATCAGTACTTC.

On this clonotype itself: The CDR3 ends on some other residue instead of the conserved phenylalanine or tryptophan, so this is likely a read error. The chain is built from TRBV29-1 and TRBJ2-1, with a possible D match to TRBD2 (5 bases). The V and J ends lost 2 bases and 2 bases respectively, with 16 bases between them. Germline V gene data show CDR1 as SQVTM and CDR2 as ANQGSEA. This CDR3 is built from 16 residues. The CDR3 nucleotides are TGCAGCGTTGAACCACTGGGCGGTAGCGCCTACAATGAGCAGTTCTGC. This sequence encodes CSVEPLGGSAYNEQFC.

The chain employs TRBV7-3 and TRBJ1-2, with D uncertain. CDR1 SGHTA and CDR2 FQGTGA come from the germline V gene. The CDR3 has 15 amino acids. The V end lost 5 bases, the J end lost 0 bases, and 13 bases lay between the germline ends. The CDR3 bases are TGTGCCAGCAGCCCCTCGGGCAGCCCTAACTATGGCTACACCTTC. Amino acid sequence: CASSPSGSPNYGYTF.

The genes are TRBV5-1 and TRBJ2-5; D tentatively fits TRBD1 or TRBD2 (5 bases each). V lost 4 bases to trimming and J lost 5 bases, with 18 bases between them. Germline V lookup: CDR1 SGHRS, CDR2 YFSETQ. The CDR3 consists of 15 residues. The CDR3 sequence is CASSISGTLVETQYF. In DNA, the CDR3 is TGCGCCAGCAGCATATCCGGGACCTTGGTGGAGACCCAGTACTTC.

The CDR3, as DNA: TGTGCCAGCAGCTTAGAGGTCGGGGCAGGGGTCGAGCAGTACTTC. This sequence encodes CASSLEVGAGVEQYF. The chain uses TRBV7-6 and TRBJ2-4, with D maybe TRBD1 (6 bases). Judging by the DNA end, TRBJ2-7 fits better; the J call may be wrong. CDR1 and CDR2 from the germline V gene are SGHVS and FNYEAQ. There are 15 residues in the CDR3.

This sequence joins TRBV20-1 and TRBJ2-1; TRBD2 matches at 7 bases. Germline V gene data show CDR1 as DFQATT and CDR2 as SNEGSKA (reference sequence). CDR3 length equals 16 residues. After removal of 0 bases from V and 3 bases from J, the junction contained 8 bases not matched to a gene. The CDR3 coding sequence is TGCAGTGCTAGAGATGGACCCGGGACTATCTACAATGAGCAGTTCTTC. This encodes CSARDGPGTIYNEQFF.